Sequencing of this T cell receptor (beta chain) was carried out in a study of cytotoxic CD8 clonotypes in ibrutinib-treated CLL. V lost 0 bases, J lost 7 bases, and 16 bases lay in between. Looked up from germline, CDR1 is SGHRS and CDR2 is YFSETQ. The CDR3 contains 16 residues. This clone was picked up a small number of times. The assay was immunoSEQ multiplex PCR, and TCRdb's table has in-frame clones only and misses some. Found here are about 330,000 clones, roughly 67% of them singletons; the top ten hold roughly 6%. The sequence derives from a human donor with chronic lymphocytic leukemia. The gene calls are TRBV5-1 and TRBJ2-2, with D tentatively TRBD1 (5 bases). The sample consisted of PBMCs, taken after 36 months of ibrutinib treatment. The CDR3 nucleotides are TGCGCCAGCAGCTTGGGTCGGACACCAACACTCGGGGAGCTGTTTTTT. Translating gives CASSLGRTPTLGELFF.